Listed here is a single TCR beta chain. Its antigen is still unknown. No base quality information exists; no much larger clone differs at one position. The sample is drawn from a study of T cells in Graves' hyperthyroidism and ophthalmopathy (dated by TCRdb to between 2018 and 2021). Background on the whole study: Peripheral blood was sampled at the time of initial diagnosis, prior to any treatment. TCR V-J signatures able to tell the groups apart were searched for in a discovery cohort of more than 90 patients, of whom 43 had Graves' ophthalmopathy and 55 to 65 had stable Graves' hyperthyroidism. An independent validation cohort of around 19 hyperthyroidism patients and approximately 15 patients who later progressed to ophthalmopathy tested prospective prediction of ophthalmopathy. For training and testing, the approximately 97 patients in the discovery cohort were randomly divided in a 7:3 ratio. In several Graves' hyperthyroidism patients, the study also compared T-cell repertoires from thyroid tissue with T-cell repertoires from blood. Once sampling was done, hyperthyroidism patients were given methimazole at a starting dose of 30 mg daily, whereas ophthalmopathy patients were given high-dose intravenous methylprednisolone. The paper reports TCR Vbeta CDR3 sequencing of some 140 peripheral blood samples: approximately 43 ophthalmopathy, 75 to 80 hyperthyroidism and 17 progressor patients.

What the work shows at the level of the full study, not this receptor alone: A model built on a 13 V-J signature distinguished ophthalmopathy from stable hyperthyroidism, reaching 85% to 90% sensitivity and about 81% specificity in cross-validation and 80%/75% in testing. No statistical method was used to fix the sample size in advance, and group allocation was not hidden from the investigators. During validation, the model predicted progression to ophthalmopathy a median of approximately 7 months ahead of onset, with approximately 70% sensitivity and under 85% specificity. Most expanded thyroid clonotypes (frequency above 0.001) were also found in blood, which suggests that blood repertoires may mirror thyroid immune responses.

Trimmed from V: 2 bases; trimmed from J: 9 bases; junction bases lacking a gene match: 7. Reading from cysteine to phenylalanine, the CDR3 counts 15 amino acids. CDR3 DNA is the only sequence kept; it has 45 bases, read in frame from the first base. In the germline V gene (reference sequence), CDR1 corresponds to MNHEY and CDR2 to SMNVEV. Graves' hyperthyroidism was defined as stable when no progression to ophthalmopathy occurred over 18 months of follow-up. The hyperthyroidism patients were between 18 and 65 years old and newly diagnosed, with a disease duration of less than 2 months. Patients with uncontrolled infections, other autoimmune diseases, pregnancy or lactation were excluded. Clinical symptoms, serum thyroxine and TRAb, thyroid ultrasound, and orbital computed tomography formed the basis for the diagnoses. Ficoll-Paque density gradient centrifugation was used to isolate PBMCs from around 10 ml of fresh peripheral blood. Trizol reagent was used to extract total RNA, and RNA quality was then checked on an Agilent 2100 Bioanalyzer.

Amplification of TCR beta CDR3 regions was carried out from RNA transcripts. For the first round of RT-PCR on the TCR CDR3, the HTBI primer set was used together with the Qiagen OneStep RT-PCR kit. Libraries were constructed in a second round of multiplex PCR, after which size selection and purification were performed. Sequencing of the libraries was done on an Illumina HiSeq2000 using paired-end 100 bp reads. For the original study's pipeline: SOAPnuke was used to process the raw data, throwing out any read that contained adapters or uncalled bases, had a mean Phred below 15, or lacked an exact constant-primer or identifier match. High-quality paired reads were merged using COPE v1.2.5, and each unique nucleotide sequence was defined as a clonotype. MiTCR v1.1 was used to align clonotypes to the IMGT TRBV, TRBD and TRBJ reference segments. The analysis included only V-J combinations with a frequency above 0.0001, which together covered 99% to 99.2% of the repertoires. A TCS score was defined as the ratio of F50 (clonal expansion) to E x V (chaos), with BLOSUM62-based TCRdist applied between CDR3 peptides within each V-J. Welch's t-statistics and random forest reduced roughly 530 V-J features to about 12, which were used in a naive Bayes classifier (R e1071). TCRdb redid the processing of the public reads, applying fastp at Q25 and MiXCR, and retained in-frame beta chains. For every CDR3 protein sequence, its rows merge into one entry that carries the most common genes and DNA. Here the V and J calls rest on TCRdb's processing, not on the authors' analysis. Within this sample are under 350,000 distinct CDR3 sequences, with over 15% of them counted one time only. Under 55% of the sample goes to the ten largest clones.

This TCR came from a woman aged 45-59 years with Graves' hyperthyroidism. The chain uses TRBV27 and TRBJ1-6; the junction holds 7 bases that match TRBD1. Sequencing was done on a sample of blood. CDR3 region: CASSLGDSWRSPLHF. The nucleotides are TGTGCCAGCAGTTTAGGGGACAGCTGGCGTTCACCCCTCCACTTT.